Following are 32 T cell receptor beta chains from one sample sequenced in a study of T cell responses to AZD1222 COVID-19 vaccine. The protocol was immunoSEQ multiplex PCR, while the TCRdb copy is restricted to in-frame clones and leaves out a portion. This sample has some 170,000 clones; 92% occur once, and the top ten carry 1.1%. This sample comprised peripheral blood, obtained 28 days after the second AZD1222 dose. All receptors come from an adult who received the AZD1222 COVID-19 vaccine.

The V gene is TRBV9, the J gene TRBJ2-1, with a tentative D call TRBD1 (6 bases). The CDR3 spans 13 residues. The V gene's germline CDR1 is SGDLS and CDR2 YYNGEE. The V and J ends lost 4 bases and 10 bases respectively, with 15 bases between them. The CDR3 DNA sequence: TGTGCCAGCAGCCCTCTAGGGGGAGAAGAGCAGTTCTTC. This sequence encodes CASSPLGGEEQFF.

The chain is built from TRBV11-2 and TRBJ2-1; D is possibly TRBD1 or TRBD2 (5 bases each). CDR1 SGHAT and CDR2 FQNNGV come from the germline V gene. V shed 1 base and J shed 0 bases, with 13 bases lying between them. The CDR3 has 17 residues. As DNA, the CDR3 is TGTGCCAGCAGCTTAGTTATGGGACCCAGCTCCTACAATGAGCAGTTCTTC. Protein sequence: CASSLVMGPSSYNEQFF.

This clone was seen a single time. V usage is TRBV7-2 and J usage is TRBJ1-1; unclear D gene. The V gene lost 0 bases and the J gene lost 4 bases, with 6 bases spanning the gap. In germline, CDR1 is SGHTA, CDR2 FQGNSA. CDR3 size: 13 residues. CDR3: CASSLAPGTEAFF. DNA of the CDR3: TGTGCCAGCAGCTTAGCGCCGGGCACTGAAGCTTTCTTT.

The rearrangement links TRBV11-2 to TRBJ2-7, with D hard to call. The CDR3 has 15 amino acids. Trimming removed 0 bases from V and 4 bases from J, with 13 bases in between. CDR1 is SGHAT and CDR2 is FQNNGV in the germline V gene. The CDR3 sequence is CASSLEGQLPYEQYF. CDR3 in DNA: TGTGCCAGCAGCTTAGAAGGGCAGCTTCCTTACGAGCAGTACTTC.

The genes are TRBV7-8 and TRBJ2-2; the D gene is possibly TRBD1 (6 bases). This CDR3 is 14 amino acids long. Trimming took 4 bases from V and 4 from J, leaving 10 bases between them. Germline values: CDR1 SGHVS, CDR2 FQNEAQ. CDR3 coding DNA: TGTGCCAGCAGCTCATACAGGGCCACCGGGGAGCTGTTTTTT. This codes for CASSSYRATGELFF.

The rearrangement uses TRBV18 and TRBJ1-1, with D unclear. The V end was cut by 1 base, the J end by 7 bases, with 16 bases between. This CDR3 has 15 amino acids. The germline V gene has CDR1 KGHSH and CDR2 LQKENI. CDR3 residues: CASSPLTLGGGEAFF. The DNA for the CDR3 is TGTGCCAGCTCACCACTGACTCTAGGTGGAGGTGAAGCTTTCTTT.

The V gene is TRBV11-2, the J gene TRBJ2-1; 7 positions agree with TRBD2. The CDR3 is 17 residues long. The germline V gene encodes CDR1 SGHAT and CDR2 FQNNGV. The V segment lost 0 bases and the J segment 0 bases; nucleotides outside the gene matches: 5. The CDR3 is CASSLERLAVSYNEQFF. CDR3 coding DNA: TGTGCCAGCAGCTTAGAACGCCTAGCGGTCTCCTACAATGAGCAGTTCTTC.

V and J are TRBV6-5 and TRBJ2-2; tentative D call: TRBD1 (5 bases). V was trimmed by 5 bases and J by 6 bases, leaving 13 bases between them. This CDR3 spans 14 amino acids. Germline V CDR1 and CDR2: MNHEY, SVGAGI. DNA for the CDR3: TGTGCCAGCAGTAAGACATACAGGCCCGGGGAGCTGTTTTTT. Protein: CASSKTYRPGELFF.

The gene calls are TRBV9 and TRBJ1-3; maybe TRBD1 (5 bases). The germline V and J ends were trimmed by 0 bases and 2 bases, with 21 bases remaining between them. This CDR3 is built from 19 residues. Germline V gives CDR1 SGDLS, CDR2 YYNGEE. The CDR3 loop is CASSVGFGGVGRAGNTIYF. CDR3 sequence (DNA): TGTGCCAGCAGCGTAGGGTTCGGGGGGGTCGGTAGGGCTGGAAACACCATATATTTT.

The V call is TRBV19, the J call TRBJ1-5; TRBD1 is a possible D gene (5 bases). Per the germline V gene, CDR1 is LNHDA and CDR2 is SQIVND (reference sequence). The CDR3 runs 15 residues. V lost 5 bases, J lost 7 bases, and 18 bases lay in between. CDR3: CASSGERGEGQPQHF. In nucleotides, the CDR3 is TGTGCCAGTAGTGGGGAGAGAGGGGAGGGCCAGCCCCAGCATTTT.

The V and J genes are TRBV12-5 and TRBJ1-1; 9 bases align to TRBD1. This CDR3 contains 14 residues. V dropped 7 bases and J dropped 0; count of bases not matched to a gene: 3. Germline values: CDR1 LGHNT, CDR2 FRNRAP. In DNA, the CDR3 is TGTGCTAGTGCCGGACAGGGGATGAACACTGAAGCTTTCTTT. Translating gives CASAGQGMNTEAFF.

This clone was seen only once. The gene calls are TRBV7-9 and TRBJ2-7, with no clear D. CDR3 length: 13 residues. V was cut by 5 bases and J by 2 bases, with 10 bases left in between. Germline CDR1 is SEHNR and CDR2 is FQNEAQ (reference sequence). The chain's CDR3 is CASSRDGTYEQYF. In DNA, the CDR3 is TGTGCCAGCAGCCGAGACGGAACCTACGAGCAGTACTTC.

The chain uses TRBV10-3 and TRBJ2-1; 14 nucleotides match TRBD2. Germline V gene sequence: CDR1 ENHRY, CDR2 SYGVKD. The length of the CDR3 is 15 residues. With 5 bases clipped from V and 8 bases from J, the junction kept 5 bases outside the gene matches. CDR3 protein: CAISLTSGGAHEQFF. In DNA, the CDR3 is TGTGCCATCAGTTTGACTAGCGGGGGGGCTCATGAGCAGTTCTTC.

This chain joins TRBV6-5 and TRBJ1-2; D is possibly TRBD1 (5 bases). This CDR3 is 13 amino acids long. Trimming removed 6 bases from V and 4 bases from J, with 12 bases in between. The germline V gene has CDR1 MNHEY and CDR2 SVGAGI. DNA for the CDR3: TGTGCCAGCAGATTGGGACGGTTCTATGGCTACACCTTC. Translated: CASRLGRFYGYTF.

Regarding this clone: One junction end does not reproduce the germline sequence, and a read error may be involved. The chain joins TRBV16 to TRBJ1-5, with TRBD1 matching over 9 bases. Looked up from germline, CDR1 is KGHSY and CDR2 is FQNENV. The CDR3 runs 16 residues. The CDR3 nucleotides read TGTGCCGGCAGCCCGGGACAGGGCGAGCCCAATCAGCCCCAGCATTTT. Translating it yields CAGSPGQGEPNQPQHF.

This clone was counted a few times. J is TRBJ1-5 and V is TRBV18; no clear D gene. The CDR3 runs to 15 residues. Germline V gives CDR1 KGHSH, CDR2 LQKENI. The ends were cut back, 6 bases at V and 3 bases at J, with 15 bases in the middle. This CDR3 is CASSSVYNTNQPQHF. CDR3 sequence (DNA): TGTGCCAGCTCGAGCGTATACAACACCAATCAGCCCCAGCATTTT.

The rearrangement uses TRBV5-1 and TRBJ1-1; D remains unclear. Germline CDR1 reads SGHRS; CDR2 reads YFSETQ. V was trimmed by 0 bases and J by 0 bases, leaving 9 bases between them. This CDR3 has 15 residues. The CDR3 DNA is TGCGCCAGCAGCTTGGTTGAGGGTATGAACACTGAAGCTTTCTTT. This gives the protein CASSLVEGMNTEAFF.

In the case of this clone: Other nucleotide sequences in the sample specify the same CDR3. The chain employs TRBV24-1 and TRBJ2-3; D gene unclear. Between the trimmed V and J ends, which lost 4 bases and 2 bases, there was a span of 3 bases. Germline values: CDR1 KGHDR, CDR2 SFDVKD. The CDR3 extends over 12 amino acids. Written as DNA, the CDR3 is TGTGCCACCAGTGACTACACAGATACGCAGTATTTT. Protein: CATSDYTDTQYF.

The chain links TRBV19 to TRBJ1-1; D uncertain. This CDR3 has 14 amino acids. Per the germline V gene, CDR1 is LNHDA and CDR2 is SQIVND (reference sequence). Trimming cost V 3 bases and J 0 bases, with 8 bases left between them. The CDR3 sequence: CASSITALNTEAFF. The CDR3 bases are TGTGCCAGTAGTATCACGGCCTTGAACACTGAAGCTTTCTTT. Looking up the rest from reference TRBV19 and TRBJ1-1 gives the full variable domain: DGGITQSPKYLFRKEGQNVTLSCEQNLNHDAMYWYRQDPGQGLRLIYYSQIVNDFQKGDIAEGYSVSREKKESFPLTVTSAQKNPTAFYLCASSITALNTEAFFGQGTRLTVV.

The V call is TRBV14, the J call TRBJ2-7; 10 nucleotides align to TRBD2. Germline V gene data show CDR1 as SGHDN and CDR2 as FVKESK. CDR3 size: 18 residues. V dropped 6 bases and J dropped 3; count of bases not matched to a gene: 17. Written as DNA, the CDR3 is TGTGCCAGCAGTCAAAGAGGGTCGGCTAGCGGGGGTCGCTACGAGCAGTACTTC. The encoded protein is CASSQRGSASGGRYEQYF.

Only a few counts were recorded for this clone. The chain couples TRBV6-5 to TRBJ1-6; D remains unclear. This CDR3 contains 15 residues. Per the germline V gene, CDR1 is MNHEY and CDR2 is SVGAGI. V lost 6 bases and J 10 bases, leaving 19 bases between the germline ends. Here the CDR3 DNA reads TGTGCCAGCAGAAAGGAAGGTGGCCGAGGGTCACCCCTCCACTTT. The encoded protein is CASRKEGGRGSPLHF.

This sequence joins TRBV19 and TRBJ2-7; the D gene is possibly TRBD1 (5 bases). Per the germline V gene, CDR1 is LNHDA and CDR2 is SQIVND (reference sequence). The CDR3 sequence is 15 residues long. V was shortened by 6 bases and J by 0 bases, with 15 bases between the two germline ends. This CDR3 is CASRRTGLSSYEQYF. For the CDR3, the DNA is TGTGCCAGTAGGCGCACAGGTTTAAGCTCCTACGAGCAGTACTTC.

V is TRBV27 and J is TRBJ2-5; D tentatively fits TRBD1 or TRBD2 (5 bases each). V was trimmed by 5 bases and J by 5 bases, leaving 12 bases between them. This CDR3 is 13 amino acids long. Germline V gives CDR1 MNHEY, CDR2 SMNVEV (reference sequence). The CDR3 DNA sequence: TGTGCCAGCAGTCCGTACCGGGACGAGACCCAGTACTTC. Protein product: CASSPYRDETQYF.

The rearrangement links TRBV4-2 to TRBJ2-5; 7 nucleotides align to TRBD2. CDR3 length: 13 residues. The trim removed 5 bases at V and 2 bases at J, leaving 2 bases unmatched. Per the germline V gene, CDR1 is LGHNA and CDR2 is YNFKEQ. CDR3 in amino acids: CASSGGDQETQYF. The CDR3 DNA sequence: TGTGCCAGCAGCGGGGGGGATCAAGAGACCCAGTACTTC.

This clone has a single count. The chain couples TRBV9 to TRBJ1-2; TRBD1 might be the D (6 bases). CDR1 is SGDLS, CDR2 YYNGEE, per germline. This CDR3 contains 15 residues. The V and J ends lost 2 bases and 3 bases respectively, with 14 bases between them. The CDR3 coding sequence is TGTGCCAGCAGCGTTCACGGGGGGGCGGACTATGGCTACACCTTC. Protein sequence: CASSVHGGADYGYTF. The full variable domain, completed using reference TRBV9 and TRBJ1-2, is DSGVTQTPKHLITATGQRVTLRCSPRSGDLSVYWYQQSLDQGLQFLIQYYNGEERAKGNILERFSAQQFPDLHSELNLSSLELGDSALYFCASSVHGGADYGYTFGSGTRLTVV.

The chain carries TRBV29-1 and TRBJ1-2, with D maybe TRBD1 (6 bases). Germline V lookup: CDR1 SQVTM, CDR2 ANQGSEA. This CDR3 has 14 residues. V lost 2 bases, J lost 2 bases, and 12 bases lay in between. In nucleotides, the CDR3 is TGCAGCGTTGAAAATGGGGGGCGGAACTATGGCTACACCTTC. Translating it yields CSVENGGRNYGYTF.

The chain has TRBV12-3 or TRBV12-4 and TRBJ1-3, with TRBD1 matching 12 bases. The CDR3 sequence is 13 residues long. V was clipped by 7 bases and J by 10 bases; unmatched bases: 5. CDR3 nucleotide sequence: TGTGCCAGCACCTGGGACAGGGGGCCGACCATATATTTT. Protein: CASTWDRGPTIYF.

The chain joins TRBV5-4 to TRBJ2-5; unclear D gene. This CDR3 comprises 12 residues. Germline V CDR1 and CDR2: SGHNT, YYREEE (reference sequence). Between the trimmed V and J ends, which lost 3 bases and 5 bases, there was a span of 8 bases. The CDR3 sequence: CASSYQWETQYF. In nucleotides, the CDR3 is TGTGCCAGCAGCTACCAGTGGGAGACCCAGTACTTC.

The V and J genes are TRBV10-2 and TRBJ1-6; possibly TRBD1 for D (6 bases). The length of the CDR3 is 18 residues. V lost 7 bases to trimming and J lost 9 bases, with 28 bases between them. Germline V gene data show CDR1 as WSHSY and CDR2 as SAAADI. The CDR3 region has the DNA TGCGCCAGCAAAGGGGGGGTTGGGGCGACTGATTTGAGTTCACCCCTCCACTTT. Its protein is CASKGGVGATDLSSPLHF.

The chain employs TRBV7-2 and TRBJ2-5; D is undetermined. V lost 2 bases and J 0 bases, leaving 4 bases between the germline ends. Per the germline V gene, CDR1 is SGHTA and CDR2 is FQGNSA. The CDR3 sequence is 13 residues long. CDR3 residues: CASSLSYQETQYF. The CDR3 DNA sequence: TGTGCCAGCAGCTTATCCTACCAAGAGACCCAGTACTTC.

This clone was detected a few times. This chain connects TRBV5-1 to TRBJ1-1, with D possibly being TRBD1 (5 bases). Germline V gives CDR1 SGHRS, CDR2 YFSETQ. The CDR3 is 15 residues long. Trimming left V 10 bases short and J 2 bases short, with 21 bases between. In nucleotides, the CDR3 is TGCGCCCCCCTTTCGCCAGGGTCGCCAAACACTGAAGCTTTCTTT. Its protein product is CAPLSPGSPNTEAFF.

The gene calls are TRBV4-2 and TRBJ1-2; no reliable D call. The CDR3 covers 14 residues. Germline V gives CDR1 LGHNA, CDR2 YNFKEQ. V lost 3 bases and J 3 bases, leaving 11 bases between the germline ends. CDR3: CASSHPREYYGYTF. In DNA, the CDR3 is TGTGCCAGCAGCCACCCCAGAGAGTACTATGGCTACACCTTC.